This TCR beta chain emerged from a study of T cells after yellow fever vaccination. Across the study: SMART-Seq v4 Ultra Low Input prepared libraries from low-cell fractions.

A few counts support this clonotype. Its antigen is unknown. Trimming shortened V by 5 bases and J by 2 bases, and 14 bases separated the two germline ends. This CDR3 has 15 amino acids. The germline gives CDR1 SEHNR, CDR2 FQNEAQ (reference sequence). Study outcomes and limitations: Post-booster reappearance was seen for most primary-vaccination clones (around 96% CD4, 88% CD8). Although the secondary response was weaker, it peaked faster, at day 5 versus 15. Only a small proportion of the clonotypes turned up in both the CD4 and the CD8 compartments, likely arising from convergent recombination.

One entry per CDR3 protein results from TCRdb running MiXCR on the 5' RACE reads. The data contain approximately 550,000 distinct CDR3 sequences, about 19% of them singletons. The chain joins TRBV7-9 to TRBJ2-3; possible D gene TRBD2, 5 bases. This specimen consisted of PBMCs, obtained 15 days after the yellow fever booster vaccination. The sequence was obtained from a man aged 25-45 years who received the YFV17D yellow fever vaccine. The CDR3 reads CASSQRVGPTDTQYF. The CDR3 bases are TGTGCCAGCAGCCAGAGGGTGGGTCCCACAGATACGCAGTATTTT.